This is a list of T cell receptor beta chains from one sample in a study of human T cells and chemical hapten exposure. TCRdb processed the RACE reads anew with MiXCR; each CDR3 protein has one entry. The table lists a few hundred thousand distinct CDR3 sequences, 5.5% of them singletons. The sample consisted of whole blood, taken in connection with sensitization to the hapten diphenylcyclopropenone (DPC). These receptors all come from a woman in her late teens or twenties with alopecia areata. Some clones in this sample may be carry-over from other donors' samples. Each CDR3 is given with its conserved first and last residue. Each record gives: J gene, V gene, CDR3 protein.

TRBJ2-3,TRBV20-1,CSASVDGLTDTQYF
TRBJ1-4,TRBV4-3,CASSQDPQVATNEKLFF
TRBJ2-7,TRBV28,CASSFARPNKGYF
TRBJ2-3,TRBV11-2,CASSSRGGRTDTQYF
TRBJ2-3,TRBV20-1,CSAPTSADTQYF
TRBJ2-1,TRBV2,CASSEGTSGDNEQFF
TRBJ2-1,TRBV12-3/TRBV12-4,CASSPTTGWGHQFF
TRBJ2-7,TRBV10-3,CAISETGEEQYF
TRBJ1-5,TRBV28,CASSSRTGLEPQHF
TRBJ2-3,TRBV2,CASSDGTGEDTQYF
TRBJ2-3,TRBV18,CASSPTSSQHTQYF
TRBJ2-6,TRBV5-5,CASSGFGLATGANVLTF
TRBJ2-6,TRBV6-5,CASSYSWGSGANVLTF
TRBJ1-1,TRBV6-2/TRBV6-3,CASRAYRNTEAFF
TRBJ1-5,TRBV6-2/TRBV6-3,CASSLRSWQPQHF
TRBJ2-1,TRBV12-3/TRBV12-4,CASRYYQSSYNEQFF
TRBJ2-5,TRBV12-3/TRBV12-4,CASSLFGPIQETQYF
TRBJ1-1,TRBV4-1,CASSQAGSMNTEAFF
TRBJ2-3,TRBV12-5,CASGDPGQGFTDTQYF
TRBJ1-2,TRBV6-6,CASREDRGNYGYTF
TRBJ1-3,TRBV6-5,CASEPGGTPISGNTIYF
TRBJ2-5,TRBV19,CASSRGWTSGQETQYF
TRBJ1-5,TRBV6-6,CASSGRGVDSNQPQHF
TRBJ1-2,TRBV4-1,CASKDEDLANYGYTF
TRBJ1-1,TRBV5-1,CASSLTGTRNTEAFF
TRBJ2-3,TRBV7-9,CASSSQGPDTQYF
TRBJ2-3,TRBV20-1,CSATAGGTDTQYF